These 18 T cell receptor beta chains originate from one sample sequenced in a study of blood T cell repertoires in COVID-19. The method was immunoSEQ multiplex PCR; TCRdb's version includes in-frame clones alone and lacks a portion of them. The sample lists approximately 300,000 clones, 89% occurring once. The sequencing input was peripheral blood. Every receptor here comes from a man aged 18 to 29 who had recovered from COVID-19.

Notes on this clone: This CDR3 is also generated by other DNA sequences in the sample. The chain recombines TRBV7-9 with TRBJ1-2; D is ambiguous. The CDR3 has 14 residues. CDR1 and CDR2 from the germline V gene are SEHNR and FQNEAQ (reference sequence). With 1 base removed from V and 0 bases from J, the gap between germline ends came to 6 bases. CDR3 protein: CASSLGGSNYGYTF. Here the CDR3 DNA reads TGTGCCAGCAGCTTAGGCGGCTCTAACTATGGCTACACCTTC.

The chain combines TRBV30 with TRBJ1-5; no firm D call. This CDR3 is built from 14 residues. In germline, CDR1 is GTSNPN, CDR2 SVGIG (reference sequence). V lost 0 bases to trimming and J lost 6 bases, with 12 bases between them. This chain's CDR3 is CAWSVGGMGQPQHF. CDR3 bases: TGTGCCTGGAGTGTCGGAGGGATGGGTCAGCCCCAGCATTTT.

CDR3 nucleotides: TGTGCCAGCAGCTTAGCGCAGAAGAACACTGAAGCTTTCTTT. It is translated as CASSLAQKNTEAFF. The chain recombines TRBV13 with TRBJ1-1; D is uncertain. Germline CDR1 PRHDT, CDR2 FYEKMQ (reference sequence). The CDR3 is 14 residues long. Trimming took off 1 base at V and 1 base at J, with 7 bases between the two ends.

V and J are TRBV5-6 and TRBJ2-5, with 10 positions matching TRBD1. Germline V CDR1 and CDR2: SGHDT, YYEEEE. Trimming at V came to 5 bases and at J to 3 bases, leaving 10 bases not matched to a gene. The CDR3 covers 16 residues. The CDR3 region has the DNA TGTGCCAGCAGTCCCGGGACAGGGGTCTTAAAAGAGACCCAGTACTTC. This gives the protein CASSPGTGVLKETQYF.

The chain joins TRBV5-4 to TRBJ2-1; 7 bases fit TRBD1. Germline values: CDR1 SGHNT, CDR2 YYREEE (reference sequence). V was clipped by 4 bases and J by 4 bases; unmatched bases: 8. CDR3 size: 15 residues. CDR3 bases: TGTGCCAGCAGCCGAGGACAGGAAACTTACAATGAGCAGTTCTTC. Its translation: CASSRGQETYNEQFF.

This clone has a single count. This chain uses TRBV19 with TRBJ1-5; TRBD1 agrees at 7 bases. The CDR3 has 14 residues. The germline V gene has CDR1 LNHDA and CDR2 SQIVND (reference sequence). The V gene end was trimmed by 5 bases and the J gene end by 6 bases; junction bases not matched to a gene: 7. The CDR3 coding sequence is TGTGCCAGTAGTCGTACAGGGGAGGTTCAGCCCCAGCATTTT. Amino acids: CASSRTGEVQPQHF.

The rearrangement joins TRBV21-1 to TRBJ2-3; TRBD2 was called by the table and not checked on the DNA. TRBV21-1 constitutes a pseudogene. This CDR3 comprises 18 residues. The CDR3 bases are TGTGCCAGCAGCCTAAAAGGAGGGCGGACTTCAAGCACAGATACGCAGTATTTT. Protein: CASSLKGGRTSSTDTQYF.

This rearrangement joins TRBV4-1 to TRBJ1-2, with 7 nucleotides matching TRBD1. The V segment lost 0 bases and the J segment 9 bases; nucleotides outside the gene matches: 7. The CDR3 covers 14 residues. CDR1 and CDR2 from the germline V gene are MGHRA and YSYEKL. CDR3 in DNA: TGCGCCAGCAGCCAAGATGAACAGGGGTTAAGCTACACCTTC. This translates into CASSQDEQGLSYTF.

The chain recombines TRBV4-1 with TRBJ2-5; 8 bases are shared with TRBD2. This CDR3 contains 16 residues. With 4 bases clipped from V and 2 bases from J, the junction kept 9 bases outside the gene matches. Germline V gene lookup returns CDR1 MGHRA and CDR2 YSYEKL. The CDR3 sequence is CASSLIGAGVQETQYF. In DNA, the CDR3 is TGCGCCAGCAGCCTAATTGGAGCGGGAGTGCAAGAGACCCAGTACTTC.

This clone was seen only once. The chain's CDR3 is CASRQGAAEKLFF. The CDR3 DNA sequence: TGTGCCAGCAGGCAGGGGGCGGCTGAAAAACTGTTTTTT. The chain recombines TRBV27 with TRBJ1-4, with 8 bases identical to TRBD1. This CDR3 is 13 amino acids long. V was pared by 6 bases and J by 7 bases, with 4 bases of the junction left unmatched. CDR1 and CDR2 from the germline V gene are MNHEY and SMNVEV (reference sequence).

The chain has TRBV6-5 and TRBJ2-7; 10 nucleotides line up with TRBD1. The V gene's germline CDR1 is MNHEY and CDR2 SVGAGI. The CDR3 is made up of 15 amino acids. With 0 bases clipped from V and 7 bases from J, the junction kept 6 bases outside the gene matches. The CDR3 reads CASSYSRQGAGEQYF. The CDR3 DNA follows: TGTGCCAGCAGTTACTCGAGACAGGGGGCAGGGGAGCAGTACTTC.

This clone was observed once. One end of the junction fails to match germline, which may point to a read error. V and J are TRBV6-2 or TRBV6-3 and TRBJ2-3; 12 positions match TRBD2. CDR1 MNHEY and CDR2 SVGEGT come from the germline V gene. CDR3 size: 15 residues. CDR3 nucleotide sequence: TGTGCCAGCAGTTACGGCCCTCTAGCGGGGGGGCGGACTTCATGG. It yields the protein CASSYGPLAGGRTSW.

This clone was picked up one time. The V gene is TRBV9, the J gene TRBJ1-4; no definite D call. The CDR3 is 17 residues long. Per the germline V gene, CDR1 is SGDLS and CDR2 is YYNGEE. V was pared by 4 bases and J by 4 bases, with 20 bases between. This chain's CDR3 is CASSITEEQPYNEKLFF. The CDR3 DNA reads TGTGCCAGCAGCATCACCGAGGAGCAGCCTTATAATGAAAAACTGTTTTTT.

V is TRBV2 and J is TRBJ2-7; weak D call: TRBD1 (8 bases). This CDR3 is built from 15 residues. From germline, CDR1 is SNHLY and CDR2 FYNNEI. The V gene lost 0 bases and the J gene lost 3 bases, with 12 bases spanning the gap. CDR3 loop: CASSEAYRGGYEQYF. In DNA form, the CDR3 reads TGTGCCAGCAGTGAAGCGTACAGGGGGGGCTACGAGCAGTACTTC.

The V and J genes are TRBV19 and TRBJ1-4; TRBD1 matches at 7 bases. CDR1 LNHDA and CDR2 SQIVND come from the germline V gene (reference sequence). The V and J ends lost 4 bases and 4 bases, in that order; junction bases with no gene match: 3. CDR3 length equals 14 residues. In DNA, the CDR3 is TGTGCCAGTAGTAGGGGACAGATTAATGAAAAACTGTTTTTT. Its protein is CASSRGQINEKLFF.

Notes on this clone: A read error may produce the germline difference seen at one junction end. The chain has TRBV7-7 and TRBJ2-5; 7 bases match TRBD1. Per germline, CDR1 SSHAT and CDR2 FNYEAQ (reference sequence). There are 14 residues in the CDR3. The CDR3 DNA follows: TGTGCTAGCAGCCTAGGGACAGCACAAGAGACCCAGTACTTC. Protein: CASSLGTAQETQYF. Variable domain in full (rest from reference TRBV7-7 and TRBJ2-5): GAGVSQSPRYKVTKRGQDVTLRCDPISSHATLYWYQQALGQGPEFLTYFNYEAQPDKSGLPSDRFSAERPEGSISTLTIQRTEQRDSAMYRCASSLGTAQETQYFGPGTRLLVL.

The chain is built from TRBV19 and TRBJ2-7; a possible D gene is TRBD1 (5 bases). CDR3 length: 14 residues. Germline V CDR1 and CDR2: LNHDA, SQIVND (reference sequence). Trimming removed 2 bases at V and 5 bases at J, with 13 bases between. The CDR3 loop reads CASSIQGREHEQYF. Here the CDR3 DNA reads TGTGCCAGTAGTATACAGGGCAGGGAACACGAGCAGTACTTC.

The sample holds a few counts of this clone. J is TRBJ1-5 and V is TRBV4-1; 8 nucleotides agree with TRBD1. This CDR3 has 16 residues. V dropped 4 bases and J dropped 4; count of bases not matched to a gene: 9. Germline loops: CDR1 MGHRA, CDR2 YSYEKL. The CDR3 DNA reads as TGCGCCAGCAGCCTCCACGGACAGGGTCTAAATCAGCCCCAGCATTTT. Translated, it gives CASSLHGQGLNQPQHF.